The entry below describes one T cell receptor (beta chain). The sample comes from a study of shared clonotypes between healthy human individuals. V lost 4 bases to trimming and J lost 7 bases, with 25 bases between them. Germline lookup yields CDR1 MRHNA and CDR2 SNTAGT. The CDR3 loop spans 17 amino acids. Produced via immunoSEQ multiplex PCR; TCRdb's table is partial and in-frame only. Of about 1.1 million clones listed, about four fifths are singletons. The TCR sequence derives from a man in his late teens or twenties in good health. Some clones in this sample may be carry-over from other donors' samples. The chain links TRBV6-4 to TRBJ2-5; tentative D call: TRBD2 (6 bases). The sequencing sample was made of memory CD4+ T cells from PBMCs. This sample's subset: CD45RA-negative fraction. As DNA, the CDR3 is TGTGCCAGCAGTGGTCGGAGGCCTAACAAAGATAGCGGGACCCAGTACTTC. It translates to CASSGRRPNKDSGTQYF.